The subject of this entry is one T cell receptor (beta chain). Its antigen is unidentified. The source of the sample is a study of Ad26.COV2.S vaccination and SARS-CoV-2 variants. At the level of the study: A COV1001 Ad26.COV2.S trial-arm participant provided the sample.

Assay: immunoSEQ multiplex PCR; the TCRdb copy retains only in-frame clones and omits some. The data show fewer than 500,000 clones, with 80% to 95% seen just once and more than 10% held by the top ten. Treatment in this sample: around 19 received Ad26.COV2.S at low or high dose, single or two shots; 5 received placebo; per-sample allocation not given. Material that was analyzed had been drawn on day 63 after the first vaccine or placebo injection. An Ad26 vector was used to express Wuhan-strain SARS-CoV-2 spike as the vaccine. Study-wide findings and caveats: Recipients of either vaccine or placebo displayed similar breadth of non-spike TCRs. Breadth, reportedly substantial, characterized the spike-specific CD8+ and CD4+ T cell responses after vaccination.

This CDR3 comprises 15 residues. Germline loops: CDR1 MNHEY, CDR2 SVGEGT. With 4 bases clipped from V and 2 bases from J, the junction kept 8 bases outside the gene matches. The chain links TRBV6-2 or TRBV6-3 to TRBJ2-7; 7 bases agree with TRBD1. The clonotype originates from a person between 18 and 65 years old who received the Ad26.COV2.S COVID-19 vaccine or a placebo. Source: peripheral blood, taken in a trial of Ad26.COV2.S vaccine versus placebo. This CDR3 reads CASSSPGQPTYEQYF. The CDR3, as DNA: TGTGCCAGCAGTTCCCCGGGACAGCCAACCTACGAGCAGTACTTC.